This TCR beta chain was identified during a study of tumor-infiltrating lymphocytes in primary liver carcinoma (dated by TCRdb to 2016 to 2017). In the study overall: Four to six patients with histopathologically diagnosed primary liver carcinoma underwent surgical resection in China between late 2015 and early 2016. Hepatocellular carcinoma (four) or combined HCC and intrahepatic cholangiocarcinoma (one) was present in the five patients, who were three men and two women aged 30 to 69 years. The tumors of the five patients were staged as T1-T3 N0M0, with maximum diameters ranging from roughly 4.2 to 10 cm. Each sample produced roughly 3.5 to 7.13 million productive TCRbeta reads, and read depth showed no significant difference between tissue types. TCRbeta repertoire sequencing, expression microarrays and whole-exome sequencing were combined in the study across five regions of each liver tumor, with adjacent normal tissue and blood also included. A total of approximately 35 specimens from 5 patients underwent TCRbeta repertoire sequencing, comprising around 25 tumor regions, 5 adjacent noncancerous liver tissues and 5 peripheral blood samples. Repertoires from technical replicates were highly reproducible, with mean shared-clone rates about 0.91 and correlation coefficients above 0.95. Paper-wide results and their limitations: Compared with blood, tumors had a significantly larger share of the repertoire taken up by the top 250 clones (p = 0.039). Because the samples were bulk and unsorted, CD4+ and CD8+ T cell repertoires could not be compared. Only the TCR beta chain was sequenced, which likely underestimates true repertoire diversity because unpaired alpha chains were not captured. Repertoire overlap was found to be higher between tumor regions (mean around 35%) than between tumor-adjacent (approximately 17%) or tumor-blood (around 14%) pairs, consistent with antigen-driven expansion. Only five or six patients were included in the study, and the authors note that the findings should be validated in a larger study.

TRIzol reagent was used to extract blood RNA from unsorted whole blood, while the DNeasy Blood & Tissue kit provided the germline DNA. At the time of sampling, the patients had chronic HBV infection and had not received any treatment. Approximately 4 milliliters of peripheral blood were collected into K2EDTA tubes before surgery. Concerning this clonotype: Its binding antigen is unknown. A much larger clone differs by one base, so this may be a read error.

Starting from roughly 540 ng total RNA, TCRbeta-specific cDNA was produced by reverse transcription with a constant-region primer and ProtoScript II reverse transcriptase. TCRbeta libraries were built with three nested multiplex PCR rounds, a slightly modified ARM-PCR procedure. Each of the first two PCR rounds ran for approximately 10 cycles and used multiplex TRBV1-TRBV30 forward primers together with a Cbeta reverse primer. A final 25-cycle PCR with Deep VentR polymerase added sample barcodes and Illumina adapters. Before sequencing, amplicons between 200 and 500 bp were purified from gel using a QIAquick gel extraction kit. The TCRbeta amplicons were sequenced with 250-bp paired-end reads on an Illumina HiSeq 2500. The source study handled its data this way. Reads were quality-trimmed with Trimmomatic v0.33, and paired reads were merged with FLASH v1.2.11 to recover full CDR3 sequences. V, D and J germline segments were assigned to the rearranged TCRbeta sequences using MiGEC v1.2.1b. Clonotype statistics and Shannon-Wiener diversity indices were computed with VDJtools v1.0.0. To reduce sampling bias, subsequent analyses other than the diversity analysis used only the 250 most abundant clonotypes in each sample. TCRdb cleaned the public reads at Q25 with fastp, built clones with MiXCR and kept in-frame beta chains. Each entry merges the rows of one CDR3 protein and shows their most common DNA and genes. These V and J calls are TCRdb output, not the study's own analysis. A total of 310,000 or so distinct CDR3 sequences appear in this sample, roughly 60% of them only once. The ten largest clones add up to about a sixth of the sample.

Its CDR3 holds 16 amino acids, cysteine through phenylalanine. Of the read, only the CDR3 DNA is kept; its 48 bases are in frame from base 1. Recombination connected TRBV12-3 or TRBV12-4 to TRBJ1-4; the D gene is possibly TRBD2, with 6 bases matching. The last part of the DNA fits TRBJ2-2 better; the J call may be wrong. Source material: peripheral blood. The receptor was derived from a woman in her twenties or thirties with primary liver carcinoma and hepatitis B virus infection. The CDR3 here reads CASRLGAGFRTEELFF. The DNA sequence is TGTGCCAGCAGACTCGGGGCGGGGTTTCGGACCGAGGAGCTGTTTTTT.